The clone carrying this T cell receptor beta chain turned up a few times. V dropped 7 bases and J dropped 2 bases, with 11 bases sitting between them. CDR1 is SNHLY and CDR2 is FYNNEI in the germline V gene. The CDR3 is 13 residues long. Profiled with immunoSEQ multiplex PCR; TCRdb holds only in-frame clones, not every one. The sample contains 70,000 to 90,000 clones, about nine tenths of which appear only once. The source of the sample is a study of OX40 agonist ivuxolimab in advanced cancers. The gene calls are TRBV2 and TRBJ1-1; D gene unclear. The TCR comes from an adult with an advanced solid tumor such as melanoma, head and neck, liver or kidney cancer. The sample was CD4+ or CD8+ T cells sorted from blood, taken in a trial of the OX40 agonist ivuxolimab. CDR3 sequence reads: CASISSVNTEAFF. Here the CDR3 DNA reads TGTGCCAGCATAAGCTCCGTTAACACTGAAGCTTTCTTT.